This T cell receptor (beta chain) comes out of a study of T cells in Graves' hyperthyroidism and ophthalmopathy. Germline CDR1 and CDR2: MGHRA and YSYEKL. Trimming took 0 bases from V and 0 from J, leaving 11 bases between them. CDR3 length equals 17 residues. Researchers amplified the TCR beta CDR3 regions from RNA transcripts. When the TCR CDR3 underwent first-round RT-PCR, the HTBI primer set was used. TCRdb independently ran MiXCR on the multiplex PCR reads; one entry per CDR3 protein. The sample carries 450,000 to 650,000 distinct CDR3 sequences, around 20% recorded once. General observations from the study: Classification by a 13 V-J model distinguished ophthalmopathy from stable hyperthyroidism.

Worth noting for this clonotype: Antigen: not known.

The gene calls are TRBV4-1 and TRBJ2-2, with D possibly matching TRBD2 (5 bases). The sequenced sample consisted of blood. The TCR was taken from a young man with Graves' hyperthyroidism. This chain's CDR3 is CASSQDGMRANTGELFF. The CDR3 nucleotides read TGCGCCAGCAGCCAAGATGGGATGCGGGCGAACACCGGGGAGCTGTTTTTT.